These T cell receptor beta chains were read from a single sample in a study of blood T cell repertoires in COVID-19. Sequencing used immunoSEQ multiplex PCR; TCRdb keeps in-frame clones, though not all of them. The sample has about 62,000 clones; roughly 89% are singletons. The source material was peripheral blood. The receptors come from a human donor in a cohort sampled during active COVID-19. Both conserved end residues are part of each CDR3. D genes are given only for firm matches. The size entry is marked missing in some rows and otherwise reads once, few, many or a size class.

>TRBV11-3|TRBJ2-3|once|TRBD2
CASSARASGRAGTDTQYF
TGTGCCAGCAGCGCCAGGGCTAGCGGGAGGGCCGGCACAGATACGCAGTATTTT
>TRBV18|TRBJ1-5|once|NA
CASSPSTPPQPQHF
TGTGCCAGCTCTCCCTCCACTCCCCCCCAGCCCCAGCATTTT
>TRBV6-6|TRBJ2-2|NA|TRBD1
CASRGQGGRNGELFF
TGTGCCAGCAGGGGACAGGGGGGGAGAAACGGGGAGCTGTTTTTT
>TRBV5-6|TRBJ2-7|NA|NA
CASSLAPSVTYEQYF
TGTGCCAGCAGCTTGGCGCCGTCGGTCACCTACGAGCAGTACTTC
>TRBV7-2|TRBJ1-2|once|NA
CASSPDTQFTYGYTF
TGTGCCAGCAGCCCGGACACCCAATTTACCTATGGCTACACCTTC
>TRBV12-2|TRBJ2-5|medium-sized|NA
CASRFKTDRGQAKETQYF
TGTGCAAGTCGCTTCAAGACAGACAGGGGCCAGGCTAAAGAGACCCAGTACTTC
>TRBV7-9|TRBJ1-2|NA|NA
CASSLINSYGYTF
TGTGCCAGCAGCTTAATTAATTCCTATGGCTACACCTTC
>TRBV19|TRBJ1-5|NA|NA
CASSIISGDHQPQHF
TGTGCCAGTAGTATAATCTCGGGGGATCATCAGCCCCAGCATTTT
>TRBV13|TRBJ1-2|NA|NA
CASSLGYSPGYTF
TGTGCCAGCAGCTTAGGGTACAGCCCTGGCTACACCTTC
>TRBV28|TRBJ1-2|NA|NA
CASSFGGASDYGYTF
TGTGCCAGCAGTTTCGGTGGGGCGAGTGACTATGGCTACACCTTC
>TRBV4-2|TRBJ2-7|NA|TRBD1
CASSHQGAGDYEQYF
TGTGCCAGCAGCCACCAGGGGGCTGGGGACTACGAGCAGTACTTC